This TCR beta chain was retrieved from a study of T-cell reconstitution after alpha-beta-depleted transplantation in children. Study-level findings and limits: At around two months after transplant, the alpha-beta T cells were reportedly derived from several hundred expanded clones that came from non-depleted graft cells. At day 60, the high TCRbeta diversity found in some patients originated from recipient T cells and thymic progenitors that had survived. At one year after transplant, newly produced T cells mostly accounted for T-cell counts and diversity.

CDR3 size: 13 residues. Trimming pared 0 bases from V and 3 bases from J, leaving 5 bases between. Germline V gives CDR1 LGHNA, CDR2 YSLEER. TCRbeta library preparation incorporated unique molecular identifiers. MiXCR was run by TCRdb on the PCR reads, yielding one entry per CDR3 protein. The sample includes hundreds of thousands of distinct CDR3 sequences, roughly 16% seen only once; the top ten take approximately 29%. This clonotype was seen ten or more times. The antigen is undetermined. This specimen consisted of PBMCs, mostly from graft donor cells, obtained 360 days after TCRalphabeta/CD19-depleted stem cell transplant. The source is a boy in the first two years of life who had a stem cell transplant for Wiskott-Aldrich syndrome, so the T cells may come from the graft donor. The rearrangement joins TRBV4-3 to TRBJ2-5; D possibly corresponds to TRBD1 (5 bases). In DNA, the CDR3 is TGCGCCAGCAGCCAAGACAGGGAAGAGACCCAGTACTTC. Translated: CASSQDREETQYF.